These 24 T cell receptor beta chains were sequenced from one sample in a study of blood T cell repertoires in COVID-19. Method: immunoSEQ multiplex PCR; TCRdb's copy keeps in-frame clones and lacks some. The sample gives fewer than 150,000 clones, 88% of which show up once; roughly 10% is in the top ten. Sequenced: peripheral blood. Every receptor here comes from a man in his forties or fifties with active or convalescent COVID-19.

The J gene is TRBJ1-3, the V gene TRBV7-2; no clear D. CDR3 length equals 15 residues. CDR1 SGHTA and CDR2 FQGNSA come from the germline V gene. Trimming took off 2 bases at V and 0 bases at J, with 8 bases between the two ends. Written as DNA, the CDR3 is TGTGCCAGCAGCTTATGGGCAGCCTCTGGAAACACCATATATTTT. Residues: CASSLWAASGNTIYF.

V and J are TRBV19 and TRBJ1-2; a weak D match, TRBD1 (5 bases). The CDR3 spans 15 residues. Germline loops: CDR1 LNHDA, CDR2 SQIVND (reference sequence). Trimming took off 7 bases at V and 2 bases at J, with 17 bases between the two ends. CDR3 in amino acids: CASTPGGAPNYGYTF. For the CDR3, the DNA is TGTGCCAGTACCCCCGGAGGGGCACCGAACTATGGCTACACCTTC.

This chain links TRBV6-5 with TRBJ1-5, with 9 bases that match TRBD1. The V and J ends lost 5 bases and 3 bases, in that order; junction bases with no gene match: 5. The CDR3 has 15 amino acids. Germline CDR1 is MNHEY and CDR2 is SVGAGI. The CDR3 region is CASSTGQGINQPQHF. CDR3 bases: TGTGCCAGCAGTACCGGACAGGGGATCAATCAGCCCCAGCATTTT.

This CDR3 is CSVHQGGYEQYF. In DNA, the CDR3 is TGCAGCGTGCACCAGGGGGGCTACGAGCAGTACTTC. The chain links TRBV29-1 to TRBJ2-7, with a possible D match to TRBD1 (7 bases). Trimming took off 6 bases at V and 3 bases at J, with 12 bases between the two ends. CDR1 is SQVTM, CDR2 ANQGSEA, per germline. There are 12 residues in the CDR3.

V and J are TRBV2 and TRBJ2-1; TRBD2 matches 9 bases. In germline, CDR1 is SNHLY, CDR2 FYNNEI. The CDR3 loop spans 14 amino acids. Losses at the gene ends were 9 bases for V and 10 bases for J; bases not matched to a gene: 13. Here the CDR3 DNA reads TGTGCCAGTCAAGCGGGAGGCCTAAGTGAGGAGCAGTTCTTC. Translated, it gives CASQAGGLSEEQFF.

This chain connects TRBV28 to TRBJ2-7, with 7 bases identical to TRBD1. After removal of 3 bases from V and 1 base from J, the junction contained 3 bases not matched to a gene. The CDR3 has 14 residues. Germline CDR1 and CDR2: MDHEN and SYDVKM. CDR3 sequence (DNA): TGTGCCAGCAGTTTGGTGGGACAGTCCTACGAGCAGTACTTC. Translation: CASSLVGQSYEQYF.

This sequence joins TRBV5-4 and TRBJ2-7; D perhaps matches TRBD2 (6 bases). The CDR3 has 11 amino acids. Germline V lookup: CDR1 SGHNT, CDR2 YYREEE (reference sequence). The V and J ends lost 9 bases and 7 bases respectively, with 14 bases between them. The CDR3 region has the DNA TGTGCCACTGGAGGGCCGGGTGAGCAGTACTTC. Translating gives CATGGPGEQYF.

CDR3 loop: CATSDPRSGTGELFF. As DNA, the CDR3 is TGTGCCACCAGTGATCCACGCTCAGGGACCGGGGAGCTGTTTTTT. The rearrangement links TRBV24-1 to TRBJ2-2; possible D gene TRBD1, 5 bases. Germline CDR1 and CDR2: KGHDR and SFDVKD. Trimming removed 3 bases from V and 5 bases from J, with 12 bases in between. The CDR3 extends over 15 amino acids.

The CDR3: CASTPGSGQPQHF. As DNA, the CDR3 is TGTGCCAGCACCCCAGGGTCGGGTCAGCCCCAGCATTTT. The chain joins TRBV27 to TRBJ1-5; maybe TRBD1 (5 bases). Trimming pared 7 bases from V and 6 bases from J, leaving 13 bases between. The V gene's germline CDR1 is MNHEY and CDR2 SMNVEV (reference sequence). The CDR3 has 13 residues.

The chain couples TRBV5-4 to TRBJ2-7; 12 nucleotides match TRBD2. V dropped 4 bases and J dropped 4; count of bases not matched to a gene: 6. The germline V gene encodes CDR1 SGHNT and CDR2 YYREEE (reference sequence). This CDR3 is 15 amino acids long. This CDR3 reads CASSTKTSGSYEQYF. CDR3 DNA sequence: TGTGCCAGCAGCACCAAGACTAGCGGGAGTTACGAGCAGTACTTC.

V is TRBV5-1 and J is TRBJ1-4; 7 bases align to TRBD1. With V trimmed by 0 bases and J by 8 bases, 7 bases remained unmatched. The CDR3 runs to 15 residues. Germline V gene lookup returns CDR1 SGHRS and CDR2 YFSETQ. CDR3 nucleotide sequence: TGCGCCAGCAGCTTGGGGGTAGGGGGCAAGGAAAAACTGTTTTTT. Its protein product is CASSLGVGGKEKLFF.

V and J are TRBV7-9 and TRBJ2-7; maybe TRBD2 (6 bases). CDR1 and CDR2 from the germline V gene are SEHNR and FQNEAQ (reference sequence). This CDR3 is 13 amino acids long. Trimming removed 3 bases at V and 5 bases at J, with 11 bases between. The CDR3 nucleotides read TGTGCCAGCAGCTTTCGGGAGCACCACGAGCAGTACTTC. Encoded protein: CASSFREHHEQYF.

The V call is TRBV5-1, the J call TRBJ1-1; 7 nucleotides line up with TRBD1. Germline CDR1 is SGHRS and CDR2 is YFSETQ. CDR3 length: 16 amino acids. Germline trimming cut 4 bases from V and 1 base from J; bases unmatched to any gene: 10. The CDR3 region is CASSLRTGTGNTEAFF. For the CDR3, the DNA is TGCGCCAGCAGCCTTCGGACAGGAACAGGGAACACTGAAGCTTTCTTT.

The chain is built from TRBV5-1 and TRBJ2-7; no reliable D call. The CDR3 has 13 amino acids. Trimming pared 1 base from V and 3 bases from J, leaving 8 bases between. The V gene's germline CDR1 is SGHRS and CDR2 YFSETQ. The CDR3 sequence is CASSLKPLYEQYF. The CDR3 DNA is TGCGCCAGCAGCTTGAAGCCCCTCTACGAGCAGTACTTC.

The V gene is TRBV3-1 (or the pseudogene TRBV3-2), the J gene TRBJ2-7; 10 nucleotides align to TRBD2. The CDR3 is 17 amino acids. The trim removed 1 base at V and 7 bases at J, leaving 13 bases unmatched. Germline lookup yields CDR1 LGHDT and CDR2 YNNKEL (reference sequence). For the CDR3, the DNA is TGTGCCAGCAGCCAAGTTGCAAGAGCGGGAGGGCCGGGAGAGCAGTACTTC. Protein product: CASSQVARAGGPGEQYF.

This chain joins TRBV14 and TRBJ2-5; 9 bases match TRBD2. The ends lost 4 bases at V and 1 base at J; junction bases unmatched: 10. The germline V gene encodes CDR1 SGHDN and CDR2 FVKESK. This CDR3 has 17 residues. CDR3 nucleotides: TGTGCCAGCAGCCCTCCAGCGGGCGGGAGGGGCCAAGAGACCCAGTACTTC. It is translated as CASSPPAGGRGQETQYF.

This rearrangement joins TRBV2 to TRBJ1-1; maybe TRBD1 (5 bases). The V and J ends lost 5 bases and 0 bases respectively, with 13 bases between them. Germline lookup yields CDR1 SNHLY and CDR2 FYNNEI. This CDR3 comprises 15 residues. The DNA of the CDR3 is TGTGCCAGCAGTATTGGACAACTCATGAACACTGAAGCTTTCTTT. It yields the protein CASSIGQLMNTEAFF.

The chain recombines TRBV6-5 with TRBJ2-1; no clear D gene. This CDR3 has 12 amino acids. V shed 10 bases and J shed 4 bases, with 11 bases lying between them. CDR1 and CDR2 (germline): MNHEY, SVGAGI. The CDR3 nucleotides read TGTGCCACCTTAGCCCCGTACAATGAGCAGTTCTTC. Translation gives CATLAPYNEQFF.

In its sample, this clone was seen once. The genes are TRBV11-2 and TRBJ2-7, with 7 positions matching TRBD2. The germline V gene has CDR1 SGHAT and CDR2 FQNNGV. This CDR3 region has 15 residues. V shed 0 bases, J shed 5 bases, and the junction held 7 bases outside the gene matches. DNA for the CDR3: TGTGCCAGCAGCTTAGACCCGGGTAGCGGGCACGAGCAGTACTTC. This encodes CASSLDPGSGHEQYF.

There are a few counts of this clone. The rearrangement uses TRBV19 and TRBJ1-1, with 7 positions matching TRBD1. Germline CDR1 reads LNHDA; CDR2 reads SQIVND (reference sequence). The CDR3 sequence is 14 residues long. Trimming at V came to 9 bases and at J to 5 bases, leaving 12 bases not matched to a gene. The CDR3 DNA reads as TGTGCCAGCAAAACAGGGGAGGTATGGACTGAAGCTTTCTTT. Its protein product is CASKTGEVWTEAFF.

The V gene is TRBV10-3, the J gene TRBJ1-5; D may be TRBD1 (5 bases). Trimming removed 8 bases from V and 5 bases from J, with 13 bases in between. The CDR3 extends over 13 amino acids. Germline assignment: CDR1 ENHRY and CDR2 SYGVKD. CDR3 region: CAIGAELDQPQHF. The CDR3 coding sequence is TGTGCCATCGGGGCGGAGCTTGATCAGCCCCAGCATTTT.

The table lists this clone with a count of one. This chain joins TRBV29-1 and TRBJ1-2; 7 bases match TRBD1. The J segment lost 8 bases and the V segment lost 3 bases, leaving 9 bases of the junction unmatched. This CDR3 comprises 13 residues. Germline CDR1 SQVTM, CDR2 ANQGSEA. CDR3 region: CSVEPTGERGYTF. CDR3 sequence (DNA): TGCAGCGTTGAGCCTACAGGGGAGAGAGGCTACACCTTC.

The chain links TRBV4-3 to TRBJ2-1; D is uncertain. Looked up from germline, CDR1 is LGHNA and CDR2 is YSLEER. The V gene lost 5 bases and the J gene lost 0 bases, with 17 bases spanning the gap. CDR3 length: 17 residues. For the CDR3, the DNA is TGCGCCAGCAGCTCCTGGGCGTTCCAGAGCTCCTACAATGAGCAGTTCTTC. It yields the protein CASSSWAFQSSYNEQFF.

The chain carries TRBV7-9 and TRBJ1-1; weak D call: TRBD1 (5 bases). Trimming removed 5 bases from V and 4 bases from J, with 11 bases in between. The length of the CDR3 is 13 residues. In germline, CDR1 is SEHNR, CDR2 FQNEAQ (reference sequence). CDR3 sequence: CASSRDSFTEAFF. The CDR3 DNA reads TGTGCCAGCAGCCGCGACAGCTTCACTGAAGCTTTCTTT. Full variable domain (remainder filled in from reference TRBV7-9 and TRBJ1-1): DTGVSQNPRHKITKRGQNVTFRCDPISEHNRLYWYRQTLGQGPEFLTYFQNEAQLEKSRLLSDRFSAERPKGSFSTLEIQRTEQGDSAMYLCASSRDSFTEAFFGQGTRLTVV.